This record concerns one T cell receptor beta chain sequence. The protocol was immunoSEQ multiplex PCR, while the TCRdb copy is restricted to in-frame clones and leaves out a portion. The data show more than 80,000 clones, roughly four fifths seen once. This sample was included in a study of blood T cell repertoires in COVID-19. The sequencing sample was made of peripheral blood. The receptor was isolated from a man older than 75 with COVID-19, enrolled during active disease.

CDR3 region: CASSGEGAANTF. The CDR3 DNA is TGTGCCAGCAGTGGGGAGGGAGCGGCGAACACCTTC. J is TRBJ1-2 and V is TRBV25-1; the D is unclear. The germline gives CDR1 MGHDK, CDR2 SYGVNS. The CDR3 length is 12 residues. Between the trimmed V and J ends, which lost 4 bases and 12 bases, there was a span of 15 bases.